This T cell receptor beta chain was captured in a study of blood T cell repertoires in COVID-19. Overall study context: The United States, Italy and Spain provided the acute and convalescent COVID-19 samples. PBMCs, B-cell-depleted T cells, or T cells were the source of the cDNA or gDNA that made up the material.

Original handling: Using reference gene primer amplification, nucleated cell counts were estimated. Generated by immunoSEQ multiplex PCR, the TCRdb table keeps only in-frame clones and is missing some. Clone size and the V and J calls come from that table; the DNA yielded D and trimming. In the table there are about 61,000 clones, roughly 87% of which are singletons. This clonotype was obtained from a man at least 80 years old in a cohort sampled during active COVID-19. Sequencing was carried out using peripheral blood.

The CDR3 region is CASSLEPSGGALETQYF. CDR3 sequence (DNA): TGTGCCAGCAGCTTGGAGCCTAGCGGGGGGGCCCTGGAGACCCAGTACTTC. The chain carries TRBV5-4 and TRBJ2-5; 12 bases align to TRBD2. The CDR3 consists of 17 residues. V shed 0 bases and J 5 bases; nucleotides not matched to a gene: 8. Germline V gives CDR1 SGHNT, CDR2 YYREEE (reference sequence).